This passage covers 6 T cell receptor beta chains from one sample sequenced in a study of cytomegalovirus exposure and HLA in healthy donors. Clones were sequenced by immunoSEQ multiplex PCR, and TCRdb holds only the in-frame ones, with some missing. Of 55,000 to 65,000 clones detected, approximately 92% appear once; the ten largest clones hold about 3%. The specimen was PBMCs. These receptor sequences come from a man aged 18 to 30 in good health and CMV-seronegative.

V usage is TRBV11-2 and J usage is TRBJ2-1, with D possibly being TRBD1 (6 bases). The CDR3 is 13 residues long. Germline assignment: CDR1 SGHAT and CDR2 FQNNGV. The ends were cut back, 5 bases at V and 10 bases at J, with 15 bases in the middle. CDR3 region: CASSPQPGVEQFF. In DNA, the CDR3 is TGTGCCAGCAGCCCGCAACCAGGGGTAGAGCAGTTCTTC.

The chain couples TRBV6-1 to TRBJ2-7; weak D call: TRBD2 (6 bases). The CDR3 is 16 residues long. The germline CDR1 and CDR2 sequences are MNHNS and SASEGT. Trimming took 0 bases from V and 2 from J, leaving 14 bases between them. The DNA of the CDR3 is TGTGCCAGCAGTGAAGCCGGGGGAGCAGGGCCCTACGAGCAGTACTTC. Protein sequence: CASSEAGGAGPYEQYF.

CDR3 nucleotide sequence: TGTGCCAGCAGTCGGGACAGGGGGAATCAGCCCCAGCATTTT. Amino acid sequence: CASSRDRGNQPQHF. This chain joins TRBV5-6 and TRBJ1-5, with 11 bases identical to TRBD1. The J segment lost 4 bases and the V segment lost 5 bases, leaving 2 bases of the junction unmatched. The germline gives CDR1 SGHDT, CDR2 YYEEEE. CDR3 size: 14 residues.

This clone was recorded only once. The chain uses TRBV19 and TRBJ1-1, with a tentative D call TRBD1 (6 bases). Trimming pared 9 bases from V and 0 bases from J, leaving 26 bases between. The CDR3 runs to 18 residues. Germline lookup yields CDR1 LNHDA and CDR2 SQIVND (reference sequence). CDR3 sequence reads: CARPNSTEPGQMNTEAFF. The CDR3 coding sequence is TGTGCCAGACCGAACTCAACCGAACCGGGACAAATGAACACTGAAGCTTTCTTT. Filled out from reference TRBV19 and TRBJ1-1, the complete variable domain reads DGGITQSPKYLFRKEGQNVTLSCEQNLNHDAMYWYRQDPGQGLRLIYYSQIVNDFQKGDIAEGYSVSREKKESFPLTVTSAQKNPTAFYLCARPNSTEPGQMNTEAFFGQGTRLTVV.

V gene TRBV5-1 combines with J gene TRBJ1-1, with 9 nucleotides matching TRBD1. Germline V CDR1 and CDR2: SGHRS, YFSETQ. J gave up 3 bases and V 4 bases, and 4 bases lay outside the gene matches. The CDR3 loop spans 14 amino acids. CDR3 nucleotide sequence: TGCGCCAGCAGCACCACAGGGGGCCACACTGAAGCTTTCTTT. Translated, it gives CASSTTGGHTEAFF.

The V and J genes are TRBV5-6 and TRBJ2-2; TRBD2 matches 13 bases. Germline CDR1 and CDR2: SGHDT and YYEEEE. V was clipped by 0 bases and J by 6 bases; unmatched bases: 8. The CDR3 totals 18 residues. CDR3 in amino acids: CASSLVGFGTSGAGELFF. DNA of the CDR3: TGTGCCAGCAGCTTGGTTGGCTTCGGGACTAGCGGGGCCGGGGAGCTGTTTTTT. Combining the CDR3 with reference TRBV5-6 and TRBJ2-2 gives the whole variable domain DAGVTQSPTHLIKTRGQQVTLRCSPKSGHDTVSWYQQALGQGPQFIFQYYEEEERQRGNFPDRFSGHQFPNYSSELNVNALLLGDSALYLCASSLVGFGTSGAGELFFGEGSRLTVL.